This T cell receptor beta chain stems from a study of T cells in Graves' hyperthyroidism and ophthalmopathy. This CDR3 is 15 amino acids long. Germline V gene data show CDR1 as DFQATT and CDR2 as SNEGSKA (reference sequence). Trimming left V 6 bases short and J 2 bases short, with 17 bases between. RNA transcripts gave rise to amplified TCR beta CDR3 regions. HTBI primers drove first-round RT-PCR of the TCR CDR3. In TCRdb, the multiplex PCR reads were re-called with MiXCR into one record per CDR3 protein. The sample shows 550,000 to 800,000 distinct CDR3 sequences, roughly 17% of them seen only once. The chain combines TRBV20-1 with TRBJ1-3; possibly TRBD1 for D (6 bases). The sequenced sample consisted of blood. The origin of this receptor is a man between 18 and 29 years old with Graves' hyperthyroidism. The CDR3 DNA is TGCAGTGCCCTTACGGACAGACTAACTGGAAACACCATATATTTT. It encodes CSALTDRLTGNTIYF.